The sequence of this TCR beta chain was determined in a study of cytomegalovirus exposure and HLA in healthy donors. Likely unrecorded immune exposures existed in these nominally healthy donors. The CDR3 runs 18 residues. Germline V lookup: CDR1 LNHDA, CDR2 SQIVND (reference sequence). Losses at the gene ends were 3 bases for V and 5 bases for J; bases not matched to a gene: 17. Study-level results: Listed as cytomegalovirus-associated were 150 or so TCR beta chains. There were some V segments, including TRBV6-2 and TRBV6-3, excluded as indistinguishable. Presence/absence comparisons presumed near-even sequencing depth among donors.

Notes on this clone: What it recognizes is unknown.

The primer mix had 60 Vbeta and 13 Jbeta primers. The assay was immunoSEQ multiplex PCR, and TCRdb's table has in-frame clones only and misses some. The repertoire holds over 150,000 clones, with approximately 78% as singletons. The sequencing sample was made of PBMCs. The chain is built from TRBV19 and TRBJ2-7; 9 bases match TRBD2. The receptor was isolated from a woman aged 45-59 years in good health and CMV-seropositive. CDR3 DNA sequence: TGTGCCAGTAGTATCAGAGGTCTAGTTGCGGGAGGGGACCACGAGCAGTACTTC. The encoded protein is CASSIRGLVAGGDHEQYF.